The clone carrying this TCR beta chain was seen only a few times. CDR3 length equals 11 residues. V shed 5 bases and J shed 2 bases, with 4 bases lying between them. CDR1 and CDR2 from the germline V gene are SEHNR and FQNEAQ (reference sequence). A UMI-containing oligonucleotide was joined by 3' ligation to the TCR cDNA template. The data derive from a study of naive and memory T cell subsets. The SP2 primer and nested alpha and beta constant region primers amplified ligated cDNA in four rounds. Via MiXCR, TCRdb re-called the 5' RACE reads, giving one row per CDR3 protein. The sample records around 30,000 distinct CDR3 sequences, approximately 15% being singletons.

This receptor was identified in a female donor in good health. The gene calls are TRBV7-9 and TRBJ2-7; D not certain. The CDR3, as DNA: TGTGCCAGCAGCGCCACCTACGAGCAGTACTTC. It specifies CASSATYEQYF.